Listed here are 6 T cell receptor beta chains from one sample, sequenced in a study of blood T cells in healthy people across ages. Next came a second PCR, run for roughly 7 to 12 cycles, which used a sample-barcoded 5' primer along with a J-beta primer mix. TCRdb ran MiXCR on the 5' RACE reads and lists one entry per CDR3 protein. Of about 720,000 distinct CDR3 sequences in the sample, just under 25% were seen once. This sample also belongs to another study, concerning T cells of mothers and their children.

Sequences were obtained from blood. Receptors were obtained from a boy aged 10-17 years in good health.

This clonotype was counted a few times. The rearrangement links TRBV2 to TRBJ2-6, with TRBD1 identical over 9 bases. The CDR3 is 18 amino acids. The V gene's germline CDR1 is SNHLY and CDR2 FYNNEI. Germline trimming cut 5 bases from V and 0 bases from J; bases unmatched to any gene: 8. The CDR3 sequence is CASSLGQGGPSGANVLTF. CDR3 bases: TGTGCCAGCAGTCTGGGACAGGGCGGTCCCTCTGGGGCCAACGTCCTGACTTTC.

Only a few counts were recorded for this clonotype. The V gene is TRBV7-9, the J gene TRBJ2-5; D possibly uses TRBD1 or TRBD2 (5 bases each). CDR1 is SEHNR, CDR2 FQNEAQ, per germline (reference sequence). The CDR3 contains 15 residues. Between the trimmed V and J ends, which lost 0 bases and 5 bases, there was a span of 13 bases. The CDR3 sequence: CASSLARAGAETQYF. The CDR3 DNA follows: TGTGCCAGCAGCTTAGCGCGGGCTGGGGCGGAGACCCAGTACTTC. Full variable domain (remainder filled in from reference TRBV7-9 and TRBJ2-5): DTGVSQNPRHKITKRGQNVTFRCDPISEHNRLYWYRQTLGQGPEFLTYFQNEAQLEKSRLLSDRFSAERPKGSFSTLEIQRTEQGDSAMYLCASSLARAGAETQYFGPGTRLLVL.

In its sample, this clonotype was seen a few times. The chain recombines TRBV4-1 with TRBJ2-5; D remains ambiguous. V lost 0 bases, J lost 5 bases, and 10 bases lay in between. In germline, CDR1 is MGHRA, CDR2 YSYEKL. This CDR3 region has 14 residues. CDR3: CASSQDTAQETQYF. CDR3 bases: TGCGCCAGCAGCCAAGATACCGCACAGGAGACCCAGTACTTC.

For this clonotype: At one boundary the junction diverges from the germline segment, which might be a read error. V usage is TRBV29-1 and J usage is TRBJ2-1, with D possibly being TRBD2 (5 bases). Germline V gene data show CDR1 as SQVTM and CDR2 as ANQGSEA. CDR3 length equals 12 residues. The CDR3 reads CSVAEGSNGQFF. In nucleotides, the CDR3 is TGCAGCGTTGCAGAGGGCTCCAATGGGCAGTTCTTC.

This clonotype was seen only a few times. The chain has TRBV4-3 and TRBJ2-7; 10 nucleotides line up with TRBD1. Looked up from germline, CDR1 is LGHNA and CDR2 is YSLEER. With 3 bases clipped from V and 0 bases from J, the junction kept 5 bases outside the gene matches. This CDR3 spans 16 amino acids. CDR3 coding DNA: TGCGCCAGCAGCCAGGGACAGGGGTTCGTCTCCTACGAGCAGTACTTC. Translating gives CASSQGQGFVSYEQYF.

This clonotype was counted only a few times. This chain connects TRBV12-3 or TRBV12-4 to TRBJ1-2; TRBD1 might be the D (5 bases). V lost 3 bases and J 2 bases, leaving 10 bases between the germline ends. This CDR3 region has 14 residues. CDR3 DNA: TGTGCCAGCAGTTTTCAAGGGGCGAACTATGGCTACACCTTC. Translated, it gives CASSFQGANYGYTF.